This TCR beta chain was profiled in a study of cytomegalovirus exposure and HLA in healthy donors. Primers for the PCR totalled 60 Vbeta and 13 Jbeta. Sequenced by immunoSEQ multiplex PCR; TCRdb stores in-frame clones only, minus some. This table holds around 160,000 clones, around 78% found once. Remarks on this clone: Its target is unknown.

This CDR3 is 15 amino acids long. CDR1 is SEHNR, CDR2 FQNEAQ, per germline (reference sequence). The junction had 3 bases not matched to a gene; V was cut back by 0 bases and J by 5 bases. Findings and limits, study-wide: For most TCR beta V segments, an earlier analysis put the productive rate at about 90% or about 30% of the time. Around 160 TCR beta chains were listed as cytomegalovirus-associated. TRBV6-2, TRBV6-3 and some other V segments were excluded as indistinguishable.

Although they were nominally healthy when sampled, donors likely had unrecorded immune exposures. Sequencing was carried out using PBMCs. V is TRBV7-9 and J is TRBJ2-4; 8 bases match TRBD2. The receptor was derived from a woman in her 40s in good health and CMV-seronegative. CDR3 in amino acids: CASSLAAGGENIQYF. In nucleotides, the CDR3 is TGTGCCAGCAGCTTAGCGGCGGGGGGCGAAAACATTCAGTACTTC. The full variable domain, with the rest looked up from reference TRBV7-9 and TRBJ2-4, is DTGVSQNPRHKITKRGQNVTFRCDPISEHNRLYWYRQTLGQGPEFLTYFQNEAQLEKSRLLSDRFSAERPKGSFSTLEIQRTEQGDSAMYLCASSLAAGGENIQYFGAGTRLSVL.